This record looks at one T cell receptor (beta chain) sequence and its context. At one of its ends the junction is not consistent with the germline gene, which may arise from a read error. The data belong to a study of T-cell memory formation after mild COVID-19. From the 5' RACE reads, TCRdb called clonotypes with MiXCR, one entry per CDR3 protein. The table lists 200,000 to 250,000 distinct CDR3 sequences, around 8.8% of them singletons. The germline gives CDR1 LGHNA, CDR2 YSLEER. This CDR3 contains 12 residues. Sequencing was done on a sample of PBMCs or a T cell subset sorted from them (not recorded which). This TCR was recovered from a man between 18 and 35 years old who had mild COVID-19 (a few samples of this study predate the infection). Cell type and time point are not known. The rearrangement links TRBV4-3 to TRBJ2-1; maybe TRBD2 (6 bases). Here the CDR3 DNA reads TGCGCCAGCAGCCAAGATGGCAGGTGGACTAACTTC. As protein: CASSQDGRWTNF.